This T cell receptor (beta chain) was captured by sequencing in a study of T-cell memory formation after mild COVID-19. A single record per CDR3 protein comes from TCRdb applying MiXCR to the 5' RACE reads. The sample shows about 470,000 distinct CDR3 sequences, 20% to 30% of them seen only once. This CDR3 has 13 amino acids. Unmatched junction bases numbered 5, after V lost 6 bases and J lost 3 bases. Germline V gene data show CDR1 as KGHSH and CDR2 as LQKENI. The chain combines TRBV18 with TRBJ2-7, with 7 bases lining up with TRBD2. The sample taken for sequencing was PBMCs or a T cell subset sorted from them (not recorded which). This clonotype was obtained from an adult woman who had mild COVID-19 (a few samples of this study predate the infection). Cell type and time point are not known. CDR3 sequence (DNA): TGTGCCAGCTCCCTAGCGGCTTACTACGAGCAGTACTTC. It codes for CASSLAAYYEQYF.